Below, one T cell receptor (beta chain) is given with its context. The data derive from a study of blood T cell repertoires in COVID-19. Per the original data handling: Reference gene primers were amplified, and this amplification served to estimate nucleated cell counts. Sequencing used immunoSEQ multiplex PCR; TCRdb keeps in-frame clones, though not all of them. The V and J calls and clone size come from that table; D and trimming were worked out from the DNA. The sample holds approximately 67,000 clones, about nine tenths seen once. CDR1 is SNHLY, CDR2 FYNNEI, per germline. The CDR3 contains 12 residues. V was trimmed by 3 bases and J by 2 bases, leaving 4 bases between them.

Sequenced: peripheral blood. This clonotype was obtained from a man in his fifties with active COVID-19. The chain carries TRBV2 and TRBJ2-5; D gene unclear. The CDR3 DNA sequence: TGTGCCAGCAGTGACACACAAGAGACCCAGTACTTC. It encodes CASSDTQETQYF.